The rows below give T cell receptor beta chains drawn from one sample of a study of blood T cell repertoires in COVID-19. TCRdb keeps only in-frame clones here, not all; method: immunoSEQ multiplex PCR. The sample lists some 150,000 clones; roughly 90% were seen once. Sequencing input: PBMCs or T cells enriched from blood (not recorded which). The receptors stem from a human donor with acute COVID-19. The donor label of this sample is uncertain. Each CDR3 is given with its conserved first and last residue. The D gene is left open where the match is weak. Some rows mark clone size as missing; the rest say once, few, many or name a class of expanded clone.

abundance | len | j_gene | v_gene | d_gene | CDR3aa | CDR3nt
. | 14 | TRBJ1-1 | TRBV6-5 | . | CASSYGRFPTEAFF | TGTGCCAGCAGTTACGGGCGTTTCCCCACTGAAGCTTTCTTT
. | 14 | TRBJ1-1 | TRBV20-1 | . | CSASGLASQFEAFF | TGCAGTGCTAGTGGCCTGGCCTCGCAGTTTGAAGCTTTCTTT
. | 15 | TRBJ1-1 | TRBV27 | . | CASPYAGSMGTEAFF | TGTGCCAGCCCCTACGCCGGGAGTATGGGCACTGAAGCTTTCTTT
. | 16 | TRBJ2-1 | TRBV9 | TRBD2 | CASSVGSSGGDSEQFF | TGTGCCAGCAGCGTAGGGTCTAGCGGGGGGGATAGTGAGCAGTTCTTC
. | 19 | TRBJ1-6 | TRBV7-9 | TRBD1 | CASSLDRTGRVSYNSPLHF | TGTGCCAGCAGCTTAGATAGGACAGGGAGAGTATCCTATAATTCACCCCTCCACTTT
. | 14 | TRBJ1-1 | TRBV13 | TRBD1 | CASSFTGGDTEAFF | TGTGCCAGCAGCTTTACAGGGGGGGACACTGAAGCTTTCTTT
. | 14 | TRBJ1-6 | TRBV2 | TRBD1 | CASTGQGGNSPLHF | TGTGCCAGCACTGGACAGGGGGGGAATTCACCCCTCCACTTT
. | 14 | TRBJ2-7 | TRBV7-3 | . | CASSSSFPSYEQYF | TGTGCCAGCAGCTCGAGCTTCCCTTCCTACGAGCAGTACTTC
. | 18 | TRBJ2-3 | TRBV9 | TRBD2 | CASSLAGTSGGPGDTQYF | TGTGCCAGCAGCCTTGCCGGGACTAGCGGGGGGCCAGGGGATACGCAGTATTTT
. | 15 | TRBJ2-2 | TRBV9 | TRBD1 | CASRTGTGGSGELFF | TGTGCCAGCAGGACCGGGACAGGGGGCTCCGGGGAGCTGTTTTTT
. | 15 | TRBJ2-7 | TRBV19 | TRBD1 | CASSPPGTGSYEQYF | TGTGCCAGTAGTCCTCCCGGGACAGGCTCCTACGAGCAGTACTTC
few | 14 | TRBJ2-7 | TRBV19 | TRBD1 | CASSKGQGFGEQYF | TGTGCCAGTAGTAAGGGACAGGGATTCGGGGAGCAGTACTTC
. | 14 | TRBJ2-7 | TRBV18 | TRBD1 | CASSPTGGSYEQYF | TGTGCCAGCTCACCAACAGGGGGGTCTTACGAGCAGTACTTC
. | 12 | TRBJ2-7 | TRBV11-2 | . | CASSSQALEQYF | TGTGCCAGCAGCTCCCAGGCCCTCGAGCAGTACTTC
. | 18 | TRBJ1-5 | TRBV30 | TRBD1 | CAWSVRTGGVEGSQPQHF | TGTGCCTGGAGTGTAAGGACAGGGGGGGTAGAGGGAAGTCAGCCCCAGCATTTT
. | 16 | TRBJ1-2 | TRBV6-5 | . | CASSSISDRLLYGYTF | TGTGCCAGCAGTTCAATCTCTGACAGATTACTCTATGGCTACACCTTC
. | 13 | TRBJ2-1 | TRBV2 | TRBD2 | CASSALASGAQFF | TGTGCCAGCAGTGCGTTAGCGAGCGGGGCCCAGTTCTTC
. | 16 | TRBJ2-3 | TRBV5-1 | . | CASKQYRDWGTDTQYF | TGCGCCAGCAAGCAATATAGGGACTGGGGCACAGATACGCAGTATTTT
. | 14 | TRBJ1-2 | TRBV3-1/TRBV3-2 | . | CASSQYRGANGYTF | TGTGCCAGCAGCCAGTATCGGGGGGCCAATGGCTACACCTTC
few | 15 | TRBJ1-2 | TRBV4-2 | . | CASSQGEASVEGYTF | TGTGCCAGCAGCCAAGGAGAAGCGTCGGTGGAAGGCTACACCTTC
. | 16 | TRBJ1-3 | TRBV10-3 | . | CAIRAPTVGSGNTIYF | TGTGCCATCAGAGCACCGACAGTCGGCTCTGGAAACACCATATATTTT
. | 14 | TRBJ1-1 | TRBV19 | . | CASSAYPRDTEAFF | TGTGCCAGTAGTGCGTACCCCCGAGACACTGAAGCTTTCTTT
once | 15 | TRBJ2-3 | TRBV2 | TRBD2 | CASSEGGGVTDTQYF | TGTGCCAGCAGTGAGGGCGGGGGGGTCACAGATACGCAGTATTTT
. | 12 | TRBJ2-7 | TRBV29-1 | TRBD2 | CSVGGGGREQYF | TGCAGCGTTGGTGGGGGAGGGCGCGAGCAGTACTTC
. | 14 | TRBJ2-3 | TRBV5-5 | . | CASSLDGSTDTQYF | TGTGCCAGCAGCTTGGACGGGTCCACAGATACGCAGTATTTT
. | 12 | TRBJ1-1 | TRBV19 | . | CASSSGISEAFF | TGTGCCAGTAGTTCAGGTATTTCTGAAGCTTTCTTT
. | 15 | TRBJ1-1 | TRBV5-8 | TRBD1 | CASSLAGGGRTEAFF | TGTGCCAGCAGCTTGGCAGGGGGCGGTCGTACTGAAGCTTTCTTT
. | 13 | TRBJ1-2 | TRBV7-3 | . | CASSLDGNYGYTF | TGTGCCAGCAGCCTCGACGGGAACTATGGCTACACCTTC
. | 14 | TRBJ2-3 | TRBV6-1 | . | CASSEGLATDTQYF | TGTGCCAGCAGTGAGGGTTTAGCCACAGATACGCAGTATTTT
once | 15 | TRBJ2-3 | TRBV7-8 | . | CASSLLERNTDTQYF | TGTGCCAGCAGCTTACTTGAGCGGAACACAGATACGCAGTATTTT
. | 12 | TRBJ1-5 | TRBV28 | TRBD1 | CAGTGVGQPQHF | TGTGCCGGTACAGGGGTAGGCCAGCCCCAGCATTTT
. | 17 | TRBJ1-4 | TRBV6-2/TRBV6-3 | TRBD1 | CASSPGTGPPINEKLFF | TGTGCCAGCAGCCCTGGGACAGGGCCTCCCATTAATGAAAAACTGTTTTTT
. | 15 | TRBJ1-3 | TRBV11-2 | TRBD1 | CASSLQGEAGNTIYF | TGTGCCAGCAGCTTACAGGGGGAAGCTGGAAACACCATATATTTT
. | 15 | TRBJ1-5 | TRBV28 | . | CASSSRQAPNQPQHF | TGTGCCAGCAGTTCTCGACAGGCGCCCAATCAGCCCCAGCATTTT
. | 13 | TRBJ1-1 | TRBV7-9 | . | CASSLDGADGAFF | TGTGCCAGCAGCTTAGATGGGGCGGATGGAGCTTTCTTT
. | 12 | TRBJ2-3 | TRBV10-3 | TRBD2 | CAISPSGETQYF | TGTGCCATCAGCCCTAGCGGGGAGACGCAGTATTTT
. | 19 | TRBJ1-5 | TRBV30 | . | CAWSPNYARNKLGNQPQHF | TGTGCCTGGAGCCCTAACTACGCTCGAAATAAGCTGGGCAATCAGCCCCAGCATTTT
. | 15 | TRBJ1-1 | TRBV5-1 | . | CASSWEGDWSTEAFF | TGCGCCAGCAGCTGGGAGGGGGACTGGAGCACTGAAGCTTTCTTT
. | 17 | TRBJ2-7 | TRBV2 | TRBD1 | CASRGQGLTPRDYEQYF | TGTGCCAGCAGGGGACAGGGTTTAACTCCCAGGGACTACGAGCAGTACTTC
. | 19 | TRBJ1-5 | TRBV19 | TRBD1 | CATKPETGAGSHSNQPQHF | TGTGCCACCAAACCCGAGACAGGGGCGGGATCCCATAGCAATCAGCCCCAGCATTTT
. | 15 | TRBJ1-1 | TRBV19 | TRBD1 | CASSPGTGWSTEAFF | TGTGCCAGTAGTCCCGGGACAGGGTGGAGCACTGAAGCTTTCTTT
. | 16 | TRBJ2-1 | TRBV21-1 | . | CASSSRDRGQGNEQFF | TGTGCCAGCAGCTCCCGGGACAGGGGGCAGGGGAATGAGCAGTTCTTC
. | 17 | TRBJ2-1 | TRBV18 | TRBD2 | CASSQVPASGGYNEQFF | TGTGCCAGCTCACAAGTCCCAGCTAGCGGGGGGTACAATGAGCAGTTCTTC
. | 13 | TRBJ2-7 | TRBV2 | . | CASSRAGSYEQYF | TGTGCCAGCAGCCGAGCGGGCTCCTACGAGCAGTACTTC
. | 16 | TRBJ2-3 | TRBV4-1 | TRBD2 | CASSPPGLALTDTQYF | TGCGCCAGCAGCCCCCCCGGACTAGCTCTCACAGATACGCAGTATTTT
. | 15 | TRBJ2-6 | TRBV10-3 | . | CAISWDTSGANVLTF | TGTGCCATCAGTTGGGACACCTCTGGGGCCAACGTCCTGACTTTC
. | 16 | TRBJ2-3 | TRBV9 | TRBD1 | CASSLMWGQGGDTQYF | TGTGCCAGCAGCCTGATGTGGGGACAGGGGGGAGATACGCAGTATTTT
. | 15 | TRBJ1-5 | TRBV19 | TRBD1 | CASSPRDRDNQPQHF | TGTGCCAGTAGTCCCCGGGACAGGGACAATCAGCCCCAGCATTTT
. | 12 | TRBJ1-2 | TRBV30 | TRBD1 | CAWTWTGGGYTF | TGTGCCTGGACCTGGACAGGGGGTGGCTACACCTTC
. | 14 | TRBJ1-1 | TRBV19 | . | CASSYRGAKSEAFF | TGTGCCAGTAGCTATCGGGGGGCCAAGTCTGAAGCTTTCTTT
. | 17 | TRBJ2-3 | TRBV3-1/TRBV3-2 | TRBD2 | CASARARGDLRADTQYF | TGTGCCAGCGCCAGGGCCCGGGGGGACCTAAGGGCAGATACGCAGTATTTT
. | 15 | TRBJ2-1 | TRBV9 | TRBD2 | CASSAAGGRHNEQFF | TGTGCCAGCAGCGCGGCGGGGGGGCGGCACAATGAGCAGTTCTTC
. | 14 | TRBJ2-1 | TRBV18 | TRBD2 | CASSPTLADNEQFF | TGTGCCAGCTCACCGACGCTAGCGGACAATGAGCAGTTCTTC
. | 14 | TRBJ1-2 | TRBV18 | TRBD1 | CASSPGQGETGYTF | TGTGCCAGCTCACCGGGACAGGGGGAGACGGGCTACACCTTC
. | 15 | TRBJ1-1 | TRBV18 | . | CASSPDPGGGTEAFF | TGTGCCAGCTCACCGGACCCCGGGGGGGGCACTGAAGCTTTCTTT